This T cell receptor beta chain was sequenced during a study of T cell changes during pregnancy in multiple sclerosis. V dropped 10 bases and J dropped 1 base, with 12 bases sitting between them. Germline lookup yields CDR1 ENHRY and CDR2 SYGVKD. This CDR3 has 13 amino acids. Data came from immunoSEQ multiplex PCR; TCRdb stores just in-frame clones and leaves some out. The sample carries approximately 32,000 clones, roughly nine tenths recorded once. This receptor was identified in a female donor in good health, enrolled as a control in a pregnancy study. The sample in question was peripheral blood, obtained in the third trimester of pregnancy. This chain uses TRBV10-3 with TRBJ2-3; tentatively, D is TRBD1 (5 bases). CDR3 in amino acids: CATRESGTDTQYF. The DNA for the CDR3 is TGTGCCACCAGGGAAAGCGGCACAGATACGCAGTATTTT.